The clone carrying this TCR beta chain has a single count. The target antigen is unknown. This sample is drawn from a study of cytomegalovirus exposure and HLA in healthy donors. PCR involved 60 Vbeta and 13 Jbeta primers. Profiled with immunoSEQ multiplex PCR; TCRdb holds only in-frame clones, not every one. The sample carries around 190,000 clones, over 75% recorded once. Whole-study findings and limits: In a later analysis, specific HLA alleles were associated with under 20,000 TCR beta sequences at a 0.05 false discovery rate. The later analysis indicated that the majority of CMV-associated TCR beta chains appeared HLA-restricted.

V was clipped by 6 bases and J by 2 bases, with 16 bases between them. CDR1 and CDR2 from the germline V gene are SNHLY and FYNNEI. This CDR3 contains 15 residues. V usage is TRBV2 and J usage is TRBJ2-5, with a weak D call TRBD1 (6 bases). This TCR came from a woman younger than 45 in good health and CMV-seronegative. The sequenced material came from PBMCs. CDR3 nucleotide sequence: TGTGCCAGCAGACAAATACAGGGATCACAAGAGACCCAGTACTTC. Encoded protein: CASRQIQGSQETQYF.